The subject of this entry is one TCR beta chain. No antigen is known for it. These data are taken from a study of T cell responses to AZD1222 COVID-19 vaccine. Study-level results: The donors showed a predominance of white British ancestry and of females, with possible underestimation of clonal diversity. Unmutated variant regions are reportedly targeted by nearly half of spike-specific TCRs. Samples come after the peak T cell response, not at day 14.

This CDR3 is built from 15 residues. The germline V gene has CDR1 SGHTA and CDR2 FQGTGA. The germline V and J ends were trimmed by 5 bases and 6 bases, with 17 bases remaining between them. Sequencing used immunoSEQ multiplex PCR; TCRdb keeps in-frame clones, though not all of them. The sample includes 74,000 or so clones, about 85% of them seen just once. This TCR was sampled from an adult in good health. Specimen: peripheral blood, collected on day 0 of AZD1222 vaccination. The chain links TRBV7-3 to TRBJ2-1; weak D call: TRBD1 (5 bases). This CDR3 is CASSPRSGQGNEQFF. Here the CDR3 DNA reads TGTGCCAGCAGCCCACGATCGGGTCAGGGCAATGAGCAGTTCTTC.